The clone carrying this T cell receptor beta chain was observed a few times. The data belong to a study of T cell changes during pregnancy in multiple sclerosis. This CDR3 contains 16 residues. V lost 4 bases to trimming and J lost 5 bases; unmatched junction nucleotides: 11. Germline CDR1 and CDR2: LGHNA and YNFKEQ. Repertoires were generated with immunoSEQ multiplex PCR, while TCRdb's copy carries only in-frame clones and drops some. Of around 56,000 clones in the sample, more than 85% were seen once. The rearrangement uses TRBV4-2 and TRBJ1-1; 9 bases line up with TRBD1. The TCR was taken from a female donor in good health, enrolled as a control in a pregnancy study. Specimen: peripheral blood, collected in the third trimester of pregnancy. The chain's CDR3 is CASSRPGQGGETEAFF. CDR3 sequence (DNA): TGTGCCAGCAGCCGCCCGGGACAGGGAGGGGAGACTGAAGCTTTCTTT.